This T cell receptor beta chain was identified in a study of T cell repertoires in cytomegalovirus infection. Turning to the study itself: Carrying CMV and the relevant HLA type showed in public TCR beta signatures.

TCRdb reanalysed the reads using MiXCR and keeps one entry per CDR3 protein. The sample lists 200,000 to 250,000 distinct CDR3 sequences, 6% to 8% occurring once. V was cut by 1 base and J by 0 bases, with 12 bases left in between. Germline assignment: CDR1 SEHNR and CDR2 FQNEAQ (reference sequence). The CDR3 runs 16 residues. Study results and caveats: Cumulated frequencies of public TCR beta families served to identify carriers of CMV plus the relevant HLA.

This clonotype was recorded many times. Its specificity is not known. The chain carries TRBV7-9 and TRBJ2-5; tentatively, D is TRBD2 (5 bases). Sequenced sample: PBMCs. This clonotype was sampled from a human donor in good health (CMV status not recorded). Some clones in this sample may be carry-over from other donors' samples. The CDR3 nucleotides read TGTGCCAGCAGCTTAGGGCTGGGAGTGTACCAAGAGACCCAGTACTTC. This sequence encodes CASSLGLGVYQETQYF.